Following are 17 T cell receptor beta chains from one sample sequenced in a study of cytomegalovirus exposure and HLA in healthy donors. Primers: 60 Vbeta forward and 13 Jbeta reverse. Only in-frame clones appear in the TCRdb table, and some are missing; sequencing was by immunoSEQ multiplex PCR. The repertoire has 35,000 to 45,000 clones, 70% to 80% of them found once; the top ten carry less than 3.5%. Material for sequencing was PBMCs. These receptors originate from a woman between 25 and 40 years old in good health and CMV-seronegative.

The gene calls are TRBV6-4 and TRBJ2-3, with TRBD2 identical over 7 bases. Trimming at V came to 4 bases and at J to 1 base, leaving 5 bases not matched to a gene. The CDR3 has 15 residues. Germline values: CDR1 MRHNA, CDR2 SNTAGT. The CDR3 DNA is TGTGCCAGCAGTGTACTAGCGTCGGGCACAGATACGCAGTATTTT. It yields the protein CASSVLASGTDTQYF.

J is TRBJ2-3 and V is TRBV7-8; D may be TRBD1 (5 bases). CDR1 and CDR2 from the germline V gene are SGHVS and FQNEAQ. Deletions cut 4 bases from V and 7 bases from J, with 9 bases between. The CDR3 runs 12 residues. CDR3 in DNA: TGTGCCAGCAGCTCGGCGGACAATACGCAGTATTTT. Translated: CASSSADNTQYF.

The chain combines TRBV6-5 with TRBJ2-7, with 7 bases fitting TRBD2. The CDR3 runs 13 residues. Germline V lookup: CDR1 MNHEY, CDR2 SVGAGI. With V trimmed by 6 bases and J by 4 bases, 6 bases remained unmatched. CDR3 loop: CASRGGDLYEQYF. The DNA for the CDR3 is TGTGCCAGCAGGGGAGGGGACCTTTACGAGCAGTACTTC.

This chain uses TRBV6-1 with TRBJ2-3; no firm D call. The CDR3 covers 15 residues. V was trimmed by 2 bases and J by 1 base, leaving 10 bases between them. The germline V gene has CDR1 MNHNS and CDR2 SASEGT. Written as DNA, the CDR3 is TGTGCCAGCAGTGAAATGGCAGTGGGCACAGATACGCAGTATTTT. It encodes CASSEMAVGTDTQYF.

This chain links TRBV29-1 with TRBJ2-5; weak D call: TRBD2 (6 bases). Germline V gene sequence: CDR1 SQVTM, CDR2 ANQGSEA. The CDR3 is 15 residues long. With 0 bases removed from V and 2 bases from J, the gap between germline ends came to 13 bases. CDR3 DNA: TGCAGCGTTGAAGATACCGGCGGGGCTCAAGAGACCCAGTACTTC. This gives the protein CSVEDTGGAQETQYF.

The rearrangement uses TRBV28 and TRBJ1-1; TRBD1 agrees at 7 bases. V lost 6 bases and J lost 1; bases outside the gene matches: 5. Per the germline V gene, CDR1 is MDHEN and CDR2 is SYDVKM. The CDR3 totals 14 residues. The CDR3 protein is CASSRGDRNTEAFF. The CDR3, as DNA: TGTGCCAGCAGCAGGGGGGACAGGAACACTGAAGCTTTCTTT.

The chain recombines TRBV6-5 with TRBJ1-2, with 7 nucleotides matching TRBD1. The CDR3 runs to 12 residues. CDR1 and CDR2 (germline): MNHEY, SVGAGI. V shed 7 bases, J shed 6 bases, and the junction held 5 bases outside the gene matches. Here the CDR3 reads CASKGAADGYTF. In nucleotides, the CDR3 is TGTGCCAGCAAGGGGGCTGCAGATGGCTACACCTTC.

DNA for the CDR3: TGTGCCAGCAGTGGACCGAGGGAGCAGTACTTC. Translated: CASSGPREQYF. The V and J genes are TRBV2 and TRBJ2-7; D is undetermined. The CDR3 is 11 amino acids. The V gene lost 4 bases and the J gene lost 7 bases, with 8 bases spanning the gap. Germline V gives CDR1 SNHLY, CDR2 FYNNEI.

V usage is TRBV7-8 and J usage is TRBJ2-7; 12 bases align to TRBD1. Germline assignment: CDR1 SGHVS and CDR2 FQNEAQ. The CDR3 spans 15 residues. Losses at the gene ends were 10 bases for V and 6 bases for J; bases not matched to a gene: 13. The CDR3 here is CATTIGGQGAGEQYF. DNA of the CDR3: TGTGCCACTACCATAGGGGGACAGGGGGCCGGCGAGCAGTACTTC.

The sample holds a few counts of this clone. V and J are TRBV10-2 and TRBJ1-1; the D gene is possibly TRBD1 (6 bases). V lost 4 bases and J 0 bases, leaving 6 bases between the germline ends. The CDR3 is 13 amino acids. Looked up from germline, CDR1 is WSHSY and CDR2 is SAAADI. CDR3 sequence (DNA): TGCGCCAGCAGTGGGACAGTGAACACTGAAGCTTTCTTT. Translating gives CASSGTVNTEAFF.

This chain links TRBV10-3 with TRBJ1-5, with D possibly matching TRBD1 (6 bases). This CDR3 comprises 14 residues. The V gene's germline CDR1 is ENHRY and CDR2 SYGVKD. V lost 3 bases and J lost 2, with 8 bases in between. The CDR3 sequence: CAISDSGGNQPQHF. The CDR3 DNA reads TGTGCCATCAGTGACTCAGGGGGCAATCAGCCCCAGCATTTT.

This rearrangement joins TRBV7-9 to TRBJ2-5; D is ambiguous. V lost 2 bases, J lost 1 base, and 8 bases lay in between. Looked up from germline, CDR1 is SEHNR and CDR2 is FQNEAQ (reference sequence). This CDR3 is built from 14 residues. CDR3 protein: CASSLFASQETQYF. In DNA, the CDR3 is TGTGCCAGCAGCTTATTTGCGTCCCAAGAGACCCAGTACTTC.

The chain recombines TRBV7-8 with TRBJ2-2; D is unresolved. Trimming took off 0 bases at V and 6 bases at J, with 14 bases between the two ends. Germline CDR1 is SGHVS and CDR2 is FQNEAQ. The CDR3 loop spans 16 amino acids. The CDR3 coding sequence is TGTGCCAGCAGCTTAGCGCATCCGAACTTGGCCGGGGAGCTGTTTTTT. Its protein product is CASSLAHPNLAGELFF.

This clone was picked up a small number of times. At one end the junction does not follow the germline gene, possibly because of a read error. The CDR3, as DNA: TGTGCCAGCAGAGAAGCGGAGGAGGCCTACGAGCAGTACTTC. Translating it yields CASREAEEAYEQYF. The chain has TRBV6-1 and TRBJ2-7, with a weak D call TRBD2 (5 bases). The CDR3 is 14 amino acids. Per the germline V gene, CDR1 is MNHNS and CDR2 is SASEGT.

V is TRBV4-2 and J is TRBJ2-1, with 9 bases that match TRBD2. Germline V gives CDR1 LGHNA, CDR2 YNFKEQ. V was pared by 0 bases and J by 5 bases, with 5 bases of the junction left unmatched. The CDR3 covers 16 residues. The CDR3 bases are TGTGCCAGCAGCCAAGAAGTGGCTAGCGGGGACAATGAGCAGTTCTTC. Protein: CASSQEVASGDNEQFF.

CDR3 DNA sequence: TGCGCCAGCAGTGAGCCTCGGGTGCGGGAAGAGACCCAGTACTTC. Amino acids: CASSEPRVREETQYF. The rearrangement uses TRBV10-2 and TRBJ2-5; D might be TRBD2 (5 bases). CDR1 is WSHSY, CDR2 SAAADI, per germline. The CDR3 is made up of 15 amino acids. The V gene lost 2 bases and the J gene lost 3 bases, with 13 bases spanning the gap.

The gene calls are TRBV7-9 and TRBJ1-2, with D possibly TRBD1 on 5 matching bases. With 5 bases removed from V and 2 bases from J, the gap between germline ends came to 15 bases. The CDR3 totals 15 residues. Germline-derived CDR1 and CDR2 are SEHNR and FQNEAQ (reference sequence). The CDR3 region is CASSTNSRGNYGYTF. CDR3 bases: TGTGCCAGCAGCACTAACAGCCGGGGGAACTATGGCTACACCTTC.